The T cell receptor (beta chain) under discussion was sequenced for a study of identical twins. The study's findings and limits: Beta out-of-frame sequences showed weaker excess sharing between twins.

From germline, CDR1 is SQVTM and CDR2 ANQGSEA. The CDR3 is 15 amino acids. Trimming shortened V by 7 bases and J by 2 bases, and 21 bases separated the two germline ends. TCRdb processed the 5' RACE reads anew with MiXCR; each CDR3 protein has one entry. The table has 700,000 or so distinct CDR3 sequences, about 20% seen once. The sample holds many counts of this clonotype. Its antigen is undetermined. This sample also appeared in a second study, on T cells expressing NK-cell markers. From that paper: Just one sequenced donor of eight was HCMV-seronegative, while seven were seropositive. These clonotypes, the leaders elsewhere, also led the CD3+CD56-NKG2C+ fraction in a few donors. HCMV specificity of the expanded NKG2C+ T cell clones was not established.

The sequencing sample was made of PBMCs. The chain employs TRBV29-1 and TRBJ2-7; the D gene is possibly TRBD2 (5 bases). This receptor was identified in a young woman in good health. Written as DNA, the CDR3 is TGCAGCGGTTCACGCGGCTTGGACGGGACCTACGAGCAGTACTTC. The encoded protein is CSGSRGLDGTYEQYF.